Below are 29 T cell receptor beta chains sequenced from a single sample in a study of T cells in tumors after PD-1 blockade. Profiled with immunoSEQ multiplex PCR; TCRdb holds only in-frame clones, not every one. The profile shows 15,000 or so clones, more than 65% of them singletons. Sequences were derived from PBMCs, sampled after anti-PD-1 treatment. The receptors were gathered from a human donor with basal cell carcinoma.

This clone was counted between two and nine times. The CDR3 loop is CASSLGPRGRSYNEQFF. CDR3 sequence (DNA): TGTGCCAGCAGCTTAGGTCCGAGGGGAAGGTCCTACAATGAGCAGTTCTTC. This sequence joins TRBV7-6 and TRBJ2-1; TRBD1 or TRBD2 may be the D gene (5 bases each). The V end was cut by 1 base, the J end by 1 base, with 14 bases between. The CDR3 totals 17 residues. Looked up from germline, CDR1 is SGHVS and CDR2 is FNYEAQ.

The chain employs TRBV7-9 and TRBJ1-2, with a tentative D call TRBD1 (5 bases). Looked up from germline, CDR1 is SEHNR and CDR2 is FQNEAQ (reference sequence). Between the trimmed V and J ends, which lost 5 bases and 4 bases, there was a span of 8 bases. The CDR3 is 12 amino acids. The CDR3 DNA is TGTGCCAGCAGCCCACAGGCCTATGGCTACACCTTC. This codes for CASSPQAYGYTF.

V is TRBV5-1 and J is TRBJ2-1; the match to TRBD2 covers 15 bases. This CDR3 comprises 18 residues. The V and J ends lost 0 bases and 8 bases, in that order; junction bases with no gene match: 9. The germline CDR1 and CDR2 sequences are SGHRS and YFSETQ. CDR3 in DNA: TGCGCCAGCAGCTTGGGGACTAGCGGGAGGGCCTTGTCTTATGAGCAGTTCTTC. Its translation is CASSLGTSGRALSYEQFF.

In its sample, this clone was seen once. V gene TRBV6-5 combines with J gene TRBJ2-3; 13 nucleotides agree with TRBD2. Germline lookup yields CDR1 MNHEY and CDR2 SVGAGI. Losses at the gene ends were 6 bases for V and 9 bases for J; bases not matched to a gene: 9. This CDR3 has 15 residues. CDR3: CASSEAGLAGMTQYF. The CDR3 DNA follows: TGTGCCAGCAGCGAGGCGGGACTAGCGGGGATGACGCAGTATTTT.

The chain has TRBV6-4 and TRBJ2-3; D uncertain. V lost 4 bases, J lost 2 bases, and 7 bases lay in between. The CDR3 spans 13 residues. CDR1 and CDR2 (germline): MRHNA, SNTAGT. CDR3 nucleotides: TGTGCCAGCAGTGCTAGATCCACAGATACGCAGTATTTT. This gives the protein CASSARSTDTQYF.

The chain has TRBV3-1 (or the pseudogene TRBV3-2) and TRBJ1-1; D possibly corresponds to TRBD1 (6 bases). Looked up from germline, CDR1 is LGHDT and CDR2 is YNNKEL (reference sequence). With 5 bases removed from V and 3 bases from J, the gap between germline ends came to 10 bases. The CDR3 contains 13 residues. CDR3 nucleotides: TGTGCCAGCAGCAACAACAGGGACACTGAAGCTTTCTTT. Amino acids: CASSNNRDTEAFF.

The rearrangement joins TRBV29-1 to TRBJ1-5, with no clear D. Trimming cost V 4 bases and J 3 bases, with 10 bases left between them. Germline assignment: CDR1 SQVTM and CDR2 ANQGSEA. There are 13 residues in the CDR3. CDR3 loop: CSVGFGVNQPQHF. The CDR3 DNA follows: TGCAGCGTTGGTTTCGGCGTCAATCAGCCCCAGCATTTT. Supplemented by reference TRBV29-1 and TRBJ1-5, the full variable domain reads SAVISQKPSRDICQRGTSLTIQCQVDSQVTMMFWYRQQPGQSLTLIATANQGSEATYESGFVIDKFPISRPNLTFSTLTVSNMSPEDSSIYLCSVGFGVNQPQHFGDGTRLSIL.

The chain links TRBV6-1 to TRBJ1-4; 9 bases match TRBD1. CDR3 length equals 16 residues. J lost 5 bases, V lost 1 base, and 5 bases had no gene match. Germline V gene data show CDR1 as MNHNS and CDR2 as SASEGT. DNA of the CDR3: TGTGCCAGCAGTGAAGGAGGGGGGACAGGGAATGAAAAACTGTTTTTT. Its protein is CASSEGGGTGNEKLFF.

The V gene is TRBV3-1 (or the pseudogene TRBV3-2), the J gene TRBJ2-5; TRBD2 matches 10 bases. After removal of 1 base from V and 5 bases from J, the junction contained 10 bases not matched to a gene. In germline, CDR1 is LGHDT, CDR2 YNNKEL (reference sequence). The CDR3 totals 17 residues. The CDR3 region has the DNA TGTGCCAGCAGCCAAGCGGGAAGCGGGGGGGCCCAGGAGACCCAGTACTTC. Its protein is CASSQAGSGGAQETQYF.

The rearrangement uses TRBV5-1 and TRBJ2-7; 7 nucleotides match TRBD2. CDR1 is SGHRS and CDR2 is YFSETQ in the germline V gene. The CDR3 is 16 residues long. Trimming cost V 0 bases and J 3 bases; bases outside gene matches: 9. CDR3: CASSLEVGGGGYEQYF. CDR3 nucleotide sequence: TGCGCCAGCAGCTTGGAAGTCGGCGGGGGAGGCTACGAGCAGTACTTC.

This chain uses TRBV27 with TRBJ2-4, with a tentative D call TRBD2 (6 bases). The V and J ends lost 5 bases and 3 bases respectively, with 17 bases between them. The CDR3 totals 16 residues. CDR1 is MNHEY, CDR2 SMNVEV, per germline (reference sequence). CDR3 nucleotides: TGTGCCAGCAGTCCGCGACTAGTTTGGGACAAAAACATTCAGTACTTC. This translates into CASSPRLVWDKNIQYF.

CDR3 sequence: CASRSGLAWDTQYF. In nucleotides, the CDR3 is TGTGCCAGCAGATCAGGACTAGCGTGGGATACGCAGTATTTT. The genes are TRBV6-6 and TRBJ2-3, with TRBD2 identical over 9 bases. V shed 6 bases and J 6 bases; nucleotides not matched to a gene: 7. The CDR3 has 14 residues. The germline CDR1 and CDR2 sequences are MNHNY and SVGAGI (reference sequence).

The V gene is TRBV28, the J gene TRBJ1-1, with 8 nucleotides matching TRBD1. J lost 4 bases, V lost 4 bases, and 11 bases had no gene match. Germline V lookup: CDR1 MDHEN, CDR2 SYDVKM. The CDR3 spans 16 residues. The CDR3: CASSSYLRGRSTEAFF. The DNA for the CDR3 is TGTGCCAGCAGTTCGTATCTCAGGGGGCGAAGCACTGAAGCTTTCTTT.

The genes are TRBV27 and TRBJ2-5; the D is unclear. CDR1 is MNHEY and CDR2 is SMNVEV in the germline V gene (reference sequence). CDR3 size: 13 residues. V was trimmed by 0 bases and J by 1 base, leaving 3 bases between them. CDR3 loop: CASSLSVQETQYF. CDR3 sequence (DNA): TGTGCCAGCAGTTTATCGGTCCAAGAGACCCAGTACTTC.

This sequence joins TRBV5-1 and TRBJ2-7; 8 positions match TRBD1. Germline CDR1 reads SGHRS; CDR2 reads YFSETQ. The V gene end was trimmed by 0 bases and the J gene end by 6 bases; junction bases not matched to a gene: 5. This CDR3 is 14 amino acids long. The chain's CDR3 is CASSLGTGTVEQYF. CDR3 sequence (DNA): TGCGCCAGCAGCTTGGGGACAGGGACAGTCGAGCAGTACTTC.

The gene calls are TRBV7-2 and TRBJ2-4; unclear D gene. Germline CDR1 and CDR2: SGHTA and FQGNSA. CDR3 length equals 13 residues. The V end was cut by 4 bases, the J end by 8 bases, with 12 bases between. The CDR3 DNA is TGTGCCAGCAGCTCGTACAGAAGCGACATTCAGTACTTC. It specifies CASSSYRSDIQYF. Full variable domain (missing parts from reference TRBV7-2 and TRBJ2-4): GAGVSQSPSNKVTEKGKDVELRCDPISGHTALYWYRQSLGQGLEFLIYFQGNSAPDKSGLPSDRFSAERTGGSVSTLTIQRTQQEDSAVYLCASSSYRSDIQYFGAGTRLSVL.

Note on this clone: An end of the junction does not agree with germline; a read error may underlie this. The chain uses TRBV5-1 and TRBJ2-7; D perhaps matches TRBD2 (5 bases). Germline CDR1 SGHRS, CDR2 YFSETQ. The length of the CDR3 is 13 residues. The CDR3 DNA sequence: TGCGCCAGCAGCTTGGGCGACTCTGTGGACTGGTGGTTC. This sequence encodes CASSLGDSVDWWF.

This clone was detected a few times. J is TRBJ1-5 and V is TRBV21-1; the table calls TRBD1, which could not be checked here. TRBV21-1 is termed a pseudogene. The CDR3 loop spans 14 amino acids. In DNA form, the CDR3 reads TGTGCCAGCAGCTTGGACAGGGGCAATCAGCCCCAGCATTTT. Translating gives CASSLDRGNQPQHF.

The chain links TRBV7-2 to TRBJ2-7, with 11 bases lining up with TRBD1. Germline CDR1 is SGHTA and CDR2 is FQGNSA. The CDR3 runs to 17 residues. The V segment lost 1 base and the J segment 4 bases; nucleotides outside the gene matches: 9. CDR3 loop: CASSLVAGQGGGYEQYF. For the CDR3, the DNA is TGTGCCAGCAGCTTAGTGGCGGGACAGGGGGGAGGTTACGAGCAGTACTTC. Full variable domain (remainder filled in from reference TRBV7-2 and TRBJ2-7): GAGVSQSPSNKVTEKGKDVELRCDPISGHTALYWYRQSLGQGLEFLIYFQGNSAPDKSGLPSDRFSAERTGGSVSTLTIQRTQQEDSAVYLCASSLVAGQGGGYEQYFGPGTRLTVT.

The CDR3 loop reads CASSHASTGEGKAFF. CDR3 bases: TGCGCCAGCAGCCACGCTTCGACAGGGGAGGGGAAAGCTTTCTTT. The chain combines TRBV4-1 with TRBJ1-1; 8 bases line up with TRBD1. The CDR3 has 15 residues. J was trimmed by 9 bases and V by 3 bases; bases with no gene match: 12. In germline, CDR1 is MGHRA, CDR2 YSYEKL.

This clone showed up just a few times. V is TRBV27 and J is TRBJ2-2, with TRBD1 matching over 8 bases. This CDR3 has 16 residues. Germline assignment: CDR1 MNHEY and CDR2 SMNVEV (reference sequence). V lost 5 bases to trimming and J lost 0 bases; unmatched junction nucleotides: 5. CDR3 nucleotides: TGTGCCAGCAGTCGACAGGGGAGCTCGAACACCGGGGAGCTGTTTTTT. Its translation: CASSRQGSSNTGELFF.

V and J are TRBV5-6 and TRBJ1-4; maybe TRBD1 (5 bases). V was shortened by 3 bases and J by 8 bases, with 14 bases between the two germline ends. Germline V gene sequence: CDR1 SGHDT, CDR2 YYEEEE. The CDR3 contains 14 residues. The CDR3 spells CASSYGQLGEKLFF. The CDR3 nucleotides are TGTGCCAGCAGCTACGGACAACTGGGCGAAAAACTGTTTTTT.

The V and J genes are TRBV3-1 (or the pseudogene TRBV3-2) and TRBJ2-3; D assignment may be TRBD1 or TRBD2 (5 bases each). This CDR3 comprises 16 residues. Germline-derived CDR1 and CDR2 are LGHDT and YNNKEL (reference sequence). The V end was cut by 1 base, the J end by 1 base, with 12 bases between. This CDR3 reads CASSQARGAGTDTQYF. CDR3 DNA: TGTGCCAGCAGCCAAGCGAGGGGCGCGGGCACAGATACGCAGTATTTT.

This clone was detected once. This chain uses TRBV11-2 with TRBJ2-3, with 13 bases lining up with TRBD2. The CDR3 is 18 residues long. Losses at the gene ends were 4 bases for V and 1 base for J; bases not matched to a gene: 8. Looked up from germline, CDR1 is SGHAT and CDR2 is FQNNGV. This CDR3 reads CASSWGLAGTPRTDTQYF. In nucleotides, the CDR3 is TGTGCCAGCAGCTGGGGACTAGCGGGGACCCCCCGCACAGATACGCAGTATTTT.

The rearrangement links TRBV7-3 to TRBJ1-6; D not resolved. Per the germline V gene, CDR1 is SGHTA and CDR2 is FQGTGA. Trimming left V 2 bases short and J 6 bases short, with 8 bases between. The CDR3 runs 14 residues. As DNA, the CDR3 is TGTGCCAGCAGCTTACGGAGCAGTAATTCACCCCTCCACTTT. Translation: CASSLRSSNSPLHF.

The sample holds one count of this clone. The V call is TRBV12-3 or TRBV12-4, the J call TRBJ1-2; 9 nucleotides agree with TRBD1. J lost 7 bases, V lost 4 bases, and 4 bases had no gene match. This CDR3 has 13 amino acids. In nucleotides, the CDR3 is TGTGCCAGCAGTTCCGACAGGGGGATTGGCTACACCTTC. Residues: CASSSDRGIGYTF.

V is TRBV21-1 and J is TRBJ1-4. TRBV21-1 is a known pseudogene. The CDR3 is 14 amino acids. This CDR3 reads CASSKARRSEKLFF. CDR3 DNA: TGTGCCAGCAGCAAAGCTCGGCGGTCCGAAAAACTGTTTTTT.

The chain recombines TRBV19 with TRBJ2-3; D is perhaps TRBD1 (6 bases). V was trimmed by 2 bases and J by 5 bases, leaving 14 bases between them. The germline V gene encodes CDR1 LNHDA and CDR2 SQIVND (reference sequence). CDR3 size: 15 residues. The CDR3 loop is CASSILGQFGDTQYF. CDR3 bases: TGTGCCAGTAGTATACTTGGACAGTTCGGAGATACGCAGTATTTT.

V is TRBV5-1 and J is TRBJ2-2, with 7 bases fitting TRBD2. CDR1 is SGHRS and CDR2 is YFSETQ in the germline V gene. V trimming: 6 bases; J trimming: 5 bases; junction bases outside the gene matches: 13. This CDR3 has 16 residues. CDR3 residues: CASKLGGTTNTGELFF. The CDR3, as DNA: TGCGCCAGCAAGCTTGGGGGGACTACAAATACCGGGGAGCTGTTTTTT.